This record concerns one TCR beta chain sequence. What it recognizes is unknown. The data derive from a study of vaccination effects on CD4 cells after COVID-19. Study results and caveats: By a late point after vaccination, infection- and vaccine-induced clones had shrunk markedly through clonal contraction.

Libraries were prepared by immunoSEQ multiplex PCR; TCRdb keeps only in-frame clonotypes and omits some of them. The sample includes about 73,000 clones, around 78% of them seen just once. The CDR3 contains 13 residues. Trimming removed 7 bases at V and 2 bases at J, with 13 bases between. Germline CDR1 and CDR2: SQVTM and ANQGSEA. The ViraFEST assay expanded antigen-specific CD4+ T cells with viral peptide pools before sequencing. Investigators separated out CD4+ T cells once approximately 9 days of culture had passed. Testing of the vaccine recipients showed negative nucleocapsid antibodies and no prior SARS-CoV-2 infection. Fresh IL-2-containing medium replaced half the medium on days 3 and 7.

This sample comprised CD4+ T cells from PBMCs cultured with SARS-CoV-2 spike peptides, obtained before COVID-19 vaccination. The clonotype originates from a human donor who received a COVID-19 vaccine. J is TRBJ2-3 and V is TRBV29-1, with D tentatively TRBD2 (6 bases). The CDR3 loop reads CSESGLDTDTQYF. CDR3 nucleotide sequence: TGCAGCGAAAGCGGGCTGGACACAGATACGCAGTATTTT.